This TCR beta chain was identified in a study of control samples from healthy donors and cancer patients. TCRdb's copy holds only in-frame clones and misses some; the assay was immunoSEQ multiplex PCR. This table has tens of thousands of clones, 65% to 85% appearing once. The V end lost 7 bases, the J end lost 1 base, and 13 bases lay between the germline ends. The germline gives CDR1 SGHTA, CDR2 FQGNSA. The CDR3 is made up of 15 amino acids. This chain uses TRBV7-2 with TRBJ2-2, with D possibly TRBD2 on 6 matching bases. This clonotype originated in a man between 65 and 85 years old with lung cancer. The sample taken for sequencing was PBMCs. The CDR3 spells CASIRGWWNTGELFF. The CDR3 coding sequence is TGTGCCAGCATCCGGGGGTGGTGGAACACCGGGGAGCTGTTTTTT.